This T cell receptor beta chain stems from a study of monozygotic twins with inflammatory bowel disease. CDR3 length equals 16 residues. CDR1 and CDR2 (germline): LNHNV, YYDKDF (reference sequence). Points from the study as a whole: Limited power may explain why concordant and discordant twins showed no difference in repertoire similarity.

Blood samples measuring around 2.5 ml were taken per donor. In the case of this clonotype: The antigen is undetermined.

Researchers generated cDNA in eight separate reactions per sample. TCRdb reprocessed the 5' RACE reads; each CDR3 protein has one entry and no DNA is given. Recorded for this sample: about 380,000 distinct CDR3 sequences. Material: blood. V usage is TRBV15 and J usage is TRBJ2-7; the D call of TRBD1 rests on TCRdb alone, since no DNA is present to check it. This TCR was recovered from a human donor with ulcerative colitis or Crohn's disease, or a healthy co-twin of an affected twin (not recorded which). This chain's CDR3 is CATSRDWGQETYEQYF.